A selection of T cell receptor beta chains follows, all from one sample in a study of T cell responses to AZD1222 COVID-19 vaccine. This table comes from immunoSEQ multiplex PCR, and its TCRdb copy is limited to in-frame clones, with some not included. The table lists nearly 55,000 clones, around 89% of them singletons. This material consisted of peripheral blood, taken 28 days after the second AZD1222 dose. The receptor set was obtained from an adult who received the AZD1222 COVID-19 vaccine. CDR3s include the opening cysteine and the closing phenylalanine or tryptophan. D genes are given only for firm matches. Clone sizes are given selectively: once, few, many, or a class where the clone is expanded.

-	TRBV2	TRBD1	TRBJ2-5	16	TGTGCCAGCAGGTTAGGGGAGACAGGGGAGAAAGAGACCCAGTACTTC	CASRLGETGEKETQYF
few	TRBV2	-	TRBJ1-5	13	TGTGCCAGCAGGTATGGGGAGGGCCAGCCCCAGCATTTT	CASRYGEGQPQHF
-	TRBV7-2	-	TRBJ1-1	14	TGTGCCAGCAGCTTACACCTGGCGAACACTGAAGCTTTCTTT	CASSLHLANTEAFF
-	TRBV9	-	TRBJ2-1	12	TGTGCCAGCAGCGTCCAGGGGAATGAGCAGTTCTTC	CASSVQGNEQFF
-	TRBV6-4	TRBD2	TRBJ2-1	13	TGTGCCAGCAGCGACCAACTAGCGACGGAGCAGTTCTTC	CASSDQLATEQFF
-	TRBV3-1/TRBV3-2	TRBD1	TRBJ2-1	14	TGTGCCAGCAGCCAAAGAGGACAGGACAATGAGCAGTTCTTC	CASSQRGQDNEQFF
few	TRBV3-1/TRBV3-2	-	TRBJ2-1	16	TGTGCCAGCAGCCAAGATCTATTAAGCTCCTACAATGAGCAGTTCTTC	CASSQDLLSSYNEQFF
many	TRBV7-9	TRBD2	TRBJ2-2	16	TGTGCCAGCAGCACTAGCGGGAGGGCCGCCACCGGGGAGCTGTTTTTT	CASSTSGRAATGELFF
-	TRBV6-2/TRBV6-3	-	TRBJ2-1	13	TGTGCCAGCAGTGTACAGGGCTACAATGAGCAGTTCTTC	CASSVQGYNEQFF
-	TRBV11-3	-	TRBJ2-1	14	TGTGCCAGCAGCTCTCGAACAGGTCACAATGAGCAGTTCTTC	CASSSRTGHNEQFF
-	TRBV9	-	TRBJ1-3	11	TGTGCCAGCAGTTTCGGAAACACCATATATTTT	CASSFGNTIYF
-	TRBV2	-	TRBJ1-2	13	TGTGCCAGCGTCCCCACCCCTAACTATGGCTACACCTTC	CASVPTPNYGYTF
-	TRBV5-6	-	TRBJ1-5	12	TGTGCCAGCAGCTTGTGGGGTCAGCCCCAGCATTTT	CASSLWGQPQHF
-	TRBV20-1	TRBD1	TRBJ2-2	14	TGCAGTGCTAGTTCCAGGGGGCAGACCGGGGAGCTGTTTTTT	CSASSRGQTGELFF
-	TRBV18	-	TRBJ1-6	14	TGTGCCAGCTCGTGGGGCGCCCATAATTCACCCCTCCACTTT	CASSWGAHNSPLHF
once	TRBV3-1/TRBV3-2	TRBD1	TRBJ1-4	14	TGTGCCAGCAGCAGGGGACAGGAGGTGGAAAAACTGTTTTTT	CASSRGQEVEKLFF
-	TRBV7-2	TRBD1	TRBJ1-2	15	TGTGCCAGCAGCCCGGGACAGGAGGCCGACTATGGCTACACCTTC	CASSPGQEADYGYTF
-	TRBV30	-	TRBJ1-4	12	TGTGCCTGGAGTTCGCGGGTTGAAAAACTGTTTTTT	CAWSSRVEKLFF
-	TRBV11-2	TRBD2	TRBJ2-1	18	TGTGCCAGCAGCCCCTCCCCCGTAGGACTAGCGGGGTTCGATGAGCAGTTCTTC	CASSPSPVGLAGFDEQFF
-	TRBV24-1	-	TRBJ2-3	13	TGTGCCACCAGTGATTTGAGGGGGGATACGCAGTATTTT	CATSDLRGDTQYF
-	TRBV9	-	TRBJ1-1	14	TGTGCCAGCAGCGTACTCTCAGGGAACACTGAAGCTTTCTTT	CASSVLSGNTEAFF
-	TRBV7-2	TRBD2	TRBJ2-7	15	TGTGCCAGCAGCTCTTCTAGCGGGAGGCCCTACGAGCAGTACTTC	CASSSSSGRPYEQYF
-	TRBV2	-	TRBJ2-7	15	TGTGCCACGTTTCGGACACTAACCAACTCCTACGAGCAGTACTTC	CATFRTLTNSYEQYF
-	TRBV5-1	TRBD2	TRBJ2-5	15	TGCGCCAGCAGCTTGGGTACTAGCGGGAGTGAGACCCAGTACTTC	CASSLGTSGSETQYF
few	TRBV6-2/TRBV6-3	-	TRBJ1-1	14	TGTGCCAGCAGTTGGACGGGGAGGAACACTGAAGCTTTCTTT	CASSWTGRNTEAFF
-	TRBV11-1	-	TRBJ1-1	11	TGTGCCAGCAGCTTAGACAGCGAAGCTTTCTTT	CASSLDSEAFF
-	TRBV28	TRBD2	TRBJ2-7	14	TGTGCGCATTCTTTCGCGGGGGAGCGCTACGAGCAGTACTTC	CAHSFAGERYEQYF
-	TRBV24-1	-	TRBJ1-2	15	TGTGCCACCAGCCGCGGGACGGTGGGTCGAGATGGCTACACCTTC	CATSRGTVGRDGYTF
once	TRBV6-1	-	TRBJ1-3	15	TGTGCCAGCAGTGAAGCGGGCAGCTCTGGAAACACCATATATTTT	CASSEAGSSGNTIYF
once	TRBV11-2	TRBD1	TRBJ1-2	15	TGTGCCAGCAGCTTAACCGGACAGGGTATCTATGGCTACACCTTC	CASSLTGQGIYGYTF
-	TRBV10-3	-	TRBJ1-1	13	TGTGCCATCAGTCAAGGAGCGAACACTGAAGCTTTCTTT	CAISQGANTEAFF
-	TRBV7-9	TRBD2	TRBJ2-2	16	TGTGCCAGCAGCCTTGGGACTAGCGGGAGGATCGGGGAGCTGTTTTTT	CASSLGTSGRIGELFF
-	TRBV7-2	-	TRBJ2-7	13	TGTGCCAGCAGCTTACTGGACAGCTACGAGCAGTACTTC	CASSLLDSYEQYF
-	TRBV7-4	TRBD1	TRBJ1-3	16	TGTGCCATCCTAATGACAGGGGGCGAGGGTGGGAACACCATATATTTT	CAILMTGGEGGNTIYF
few	TRBV28	TRBD1	TRBJ1-2	16	TGTGCCAGCAGTCTAACCTCAGGGGGACCTACCCAGGGCTACACCTTC	CASSLTSGGPTQGYTF
-	TRBV18	-	TRBJ1-2	14	TGTGCCAGCTCACCACCAGCGGCTAACTATGGCTACACCTTC	CASSPPAANYGYTF
-	TRBV6-5	-	TRBJ1-1	16	TGTGCCAGCAGTTACGGGGGTTTTATAGGTTACACTGAAGCTTTCTTT	CASSYGGFIGYTEAFF
-	TRBV2	TRBD1	TRBJ1-1	12	TGTGCCAGCAGCGAGGACAGGGGCGAGGCTTTCTTT	CASSEDRGEAFF
-	TRBV7-8	TRBD1	TRBJ2-7	15	TGTGCCAGCAGCTCAGGGGACAGGGTCCTCTACGAGCAGTACTTC	CASSSGDRVLYEQYF
-	TRBV7-2	-	TRBJ2-7	15	TGTGCCAGCAGCTTAGCTTTCGGCCCGGCCTACGAGCAGTACTTC	CASSLAFGPAYEQYF
once	TRBV11-3	-	TRBJ2-7	15	TGTGCCAGCAGCCCAGCCGGGACCCAAATGGGAGAGCAGTACTTC	CASSPAGTQMGEQYF
-	TRBV5-1	TRBD2	TRBJ2-6	16	TGCGCCAGCAGCTTGCCGGGAGGCTCCGGGGCCAACGTCCTGACTTTC	CASSLPGGSGANVLTF
-	TRBV7-2	-	TRBJ1-1	13	TGTGCCAGCAGCTTAGATGGGTGGGGGGGAGCTTTCTTT	CASSLDGWGGAFF
-	TRBV11-3	-	TRBJ1-1	13	TGTGCCAGCAGGCTAGGGGGGAACACTGAAGCTTTCTTT	CASRLGGNTEAFF
-	TRBV5-1	-	TRBJ2-1	16	TGCGCCAGCAGCGCGAGGACAGACCCTTCCTACAATGAGCAGTTCTTC	CASSARTDPSYNEQFF
-	TRBV19	-	TRBJ2-5	14	TGTGCCAGTAGTATAGCTAACTCTGGCAAGACCCAGTACTTC	CASSIANSGKTQYF
-	TRBV11-2	TRBD1	TRBJ2-1	16	TGTGCCAGCAGCAACACCCGACAGGGGGCGCATAGTGAGCAGTTCTTC	CASSNTRQGAHSEQFF
-	TRBV4-2	-	TRBJ1-6	14	TGTGCCAGCAGCCATACAGGGTCGAATTCACCCCTCCACTTT	CASSHTGSNSPLHF
-	TRBV27	TRBD2	TRBJ2-1	16	TGTGCCAGCAGTTTATCGTCAGCGGGAGGGCCGAGAGAGCAGTTCTTC	CASSLSSAGGPREQFF
-	TRBV2	-	TRBJ1-3	14	TGTGCCAGCACCTCGGGTCCCTCTGGAAACACCATATATTTT	CASTSGPSGNTIYF
-	TRBV6-5	TRBD2	TRBJ2-3	15	TGTGCCAGCAGTTATAGCGGGACTAGCACAGATACGCAGTATTTT	CASSYSGTSTDTQYF